This T cell receptor (beta chain) came from a study of T-cell reconstitution after alpha-beta-depleted transplantation in children. Preparation of the TCRbeta library was carried out with unique molecular identifiers. TCRdb used MiXCR to reprocess the PCR reads, holding one entry per CDR3 protein. The data contain 800,000 to 1,000,000 distinct CDR3 sequences, 25% to 30% of them singletons. CDR1 is KGHDR and CDR2 is SFDVKD in the germline V gene. The length of the CDR3 is 15 residues. V was clipped by 7 bases and J by 0 bases, with 12 bases between them. J is TRBJ2-1 and V is TRBV24-1; a weak D match, TRBD1 (5 bases). Here the sequenced sample was PBMCs, mostly from graft donor cells, taken 360 days after TCRalphabeta/CD19-depleted stem cell transplant. The receptor comes from a boy in the first two years of life who had a stem cell transplant for SCID, so the T cells may come from the graft donor. The CDR3 sequence is CATSSGWSSYNEQFF. In DNA form, the CDR3 reads TGTGCCACCAGCTCAGGGTGGAGCTCCTACAATGAGCAGTTCTTC.